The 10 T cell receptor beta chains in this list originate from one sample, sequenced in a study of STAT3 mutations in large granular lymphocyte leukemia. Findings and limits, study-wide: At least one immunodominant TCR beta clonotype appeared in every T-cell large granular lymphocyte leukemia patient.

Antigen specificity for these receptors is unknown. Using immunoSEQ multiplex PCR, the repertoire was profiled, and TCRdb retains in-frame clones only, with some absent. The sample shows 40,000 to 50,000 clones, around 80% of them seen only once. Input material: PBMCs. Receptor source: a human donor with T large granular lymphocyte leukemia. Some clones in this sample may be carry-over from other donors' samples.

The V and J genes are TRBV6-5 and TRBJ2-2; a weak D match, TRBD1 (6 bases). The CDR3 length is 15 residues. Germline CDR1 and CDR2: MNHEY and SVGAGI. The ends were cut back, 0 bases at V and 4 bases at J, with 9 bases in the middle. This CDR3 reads CASSYSTGRTGELFF. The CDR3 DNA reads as TGTGCCAGCAGTTACTCCACAGGGCGCACCGGGGAGCTGTTTTTT.

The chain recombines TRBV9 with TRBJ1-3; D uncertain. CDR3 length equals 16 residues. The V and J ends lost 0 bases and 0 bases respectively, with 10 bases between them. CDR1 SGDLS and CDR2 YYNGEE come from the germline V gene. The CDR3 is CASSVVGGISGNTIYF. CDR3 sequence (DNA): TGTGCCAGCAGCGTAGTGGGAGGGATCTCTGGAAACACCATATATTTT.

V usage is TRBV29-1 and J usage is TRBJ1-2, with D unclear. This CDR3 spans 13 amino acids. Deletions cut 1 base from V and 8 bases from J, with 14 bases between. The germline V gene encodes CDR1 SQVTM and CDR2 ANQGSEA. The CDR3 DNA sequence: TGCAGCGTTGAAGTAGTACAGCGTGGAGGCTACACCTTC. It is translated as CSVEVVQRGGYTF.

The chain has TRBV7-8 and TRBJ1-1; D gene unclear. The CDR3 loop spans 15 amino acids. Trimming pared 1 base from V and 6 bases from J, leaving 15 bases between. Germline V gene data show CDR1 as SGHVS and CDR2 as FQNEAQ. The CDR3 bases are TGTGCCAGCAGCTTAGGACGCCGCGGCGACTCTGAAGCTTTCTTT. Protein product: CASSLGRRGDSEAFF.

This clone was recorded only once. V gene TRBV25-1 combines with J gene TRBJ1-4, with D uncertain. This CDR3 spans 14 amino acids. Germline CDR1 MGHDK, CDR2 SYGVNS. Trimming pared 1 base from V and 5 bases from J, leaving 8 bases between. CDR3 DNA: TGTGCCAGCAGTGAATCTACAGCCAATGAAAAACTGTTTTTT. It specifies CASSESTANEKLFF. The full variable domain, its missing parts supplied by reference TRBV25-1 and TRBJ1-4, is EADIYQTPRYLVIGTGKKITLECSQTMGHDKMYWYQQDPGMELHLIHYSYGVNSTEKGDLSSESTVSRIRTEHFPLTLESARPSHTSQYLCASSESTANEKLFFGSGTQLSVL.

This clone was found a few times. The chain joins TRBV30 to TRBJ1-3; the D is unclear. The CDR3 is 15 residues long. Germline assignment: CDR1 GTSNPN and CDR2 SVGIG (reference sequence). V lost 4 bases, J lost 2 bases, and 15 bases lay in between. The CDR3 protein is CAWKRGRLPGNTIYF. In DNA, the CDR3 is TGTGCCTGGAAACGCGGACGGCTGCCTGGAAACACCATATATTTT. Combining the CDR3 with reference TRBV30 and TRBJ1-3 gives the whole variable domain SQTIHQWPATLVQPVGSPLSLECTVEGTSNPNLYWYRQAAGRGLQLLFYSVGIGQISSEVPQNLSASRPQDRQFILSSKKLLLSDSGFYLCAWKRGRLPGNTIYFGEGSWLTVV.

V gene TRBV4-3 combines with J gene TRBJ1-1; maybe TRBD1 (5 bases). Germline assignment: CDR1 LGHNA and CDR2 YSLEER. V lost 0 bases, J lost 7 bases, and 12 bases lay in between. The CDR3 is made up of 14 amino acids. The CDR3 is CASSQDEGPYEAFF. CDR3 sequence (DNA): TGCGCCAGCAGCCAAGATGAGGGGCCCTATGAAGCTTTCTTT.

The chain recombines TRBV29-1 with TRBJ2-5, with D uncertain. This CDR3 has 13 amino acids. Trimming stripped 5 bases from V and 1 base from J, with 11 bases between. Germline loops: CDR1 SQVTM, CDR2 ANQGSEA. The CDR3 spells CSVHLSSQETQYF. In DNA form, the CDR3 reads TGCAGCGTTCACCTCAGTAGCCAAGAGACCCAGTACTTC.

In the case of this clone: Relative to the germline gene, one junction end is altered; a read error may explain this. CDR3 residues: CASSYKGRINF. CDR3 bases: TGTGCCAGCAGTTACAAGGGGCGGATCAACTTC. This chain links TRBV6-5 with TRBJ1-2, with a weak D call TRBD1 (5 bases). This CDR3 is built from 11 residues. The germline gives CDR1 MNHEY, CDR2 SVGAGI.

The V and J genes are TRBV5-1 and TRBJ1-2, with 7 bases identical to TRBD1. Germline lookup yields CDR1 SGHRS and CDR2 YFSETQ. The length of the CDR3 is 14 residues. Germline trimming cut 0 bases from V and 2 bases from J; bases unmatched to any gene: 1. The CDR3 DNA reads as TGCGCCAGCAGCTTGGGGGACAGAAACTATGGCTACACCTTC. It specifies CASSLGDRNYGYTF.